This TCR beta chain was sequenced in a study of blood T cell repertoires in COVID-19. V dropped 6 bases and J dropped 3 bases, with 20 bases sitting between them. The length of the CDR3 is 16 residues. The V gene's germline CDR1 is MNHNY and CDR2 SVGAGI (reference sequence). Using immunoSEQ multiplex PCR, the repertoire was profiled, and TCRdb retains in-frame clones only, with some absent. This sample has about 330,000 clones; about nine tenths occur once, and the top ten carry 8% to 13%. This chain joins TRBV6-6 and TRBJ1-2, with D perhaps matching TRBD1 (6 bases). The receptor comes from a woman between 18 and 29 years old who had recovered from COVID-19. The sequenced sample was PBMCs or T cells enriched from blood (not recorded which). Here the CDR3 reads CASRIMVTGGDYGYTF. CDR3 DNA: TGTGCCAGCAGAATAATGGTGACAGGAGGAGACTATGGCTACACCTTC.